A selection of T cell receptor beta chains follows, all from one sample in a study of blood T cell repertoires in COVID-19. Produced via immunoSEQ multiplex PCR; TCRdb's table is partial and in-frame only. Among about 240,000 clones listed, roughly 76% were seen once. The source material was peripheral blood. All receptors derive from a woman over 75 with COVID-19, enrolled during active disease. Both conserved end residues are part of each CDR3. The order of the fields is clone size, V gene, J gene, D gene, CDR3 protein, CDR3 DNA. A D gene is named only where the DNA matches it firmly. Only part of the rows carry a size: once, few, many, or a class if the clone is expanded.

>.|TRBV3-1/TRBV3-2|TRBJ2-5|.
CASSPRVAEETQYF
TGTGCCAGCAGCCCTCGCGTAGCGGAAGAGACCCAGTACTTC
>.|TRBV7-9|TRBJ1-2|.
CASSLGGVNYGYTF
TGTGCCAGCAGCTTAGGCGGGGTTAACTATGGCTACACCTTC
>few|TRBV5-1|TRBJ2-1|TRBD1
CASSPQTGPYNEQFF
TGCGCCAGCAGCCCTCAGACAGGGCCCTACAATGAGCAGTTCTTC
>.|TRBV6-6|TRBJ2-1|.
CASSYSSTAYNEQFF
TGTGCCAGCAGTTACTCGTCGACAGCCTACAATGAGCAGTTCTTC
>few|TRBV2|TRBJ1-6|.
CASKGEGLYNSPLHF
TGTGCCAGCAAGGGGGAGGGCCTCTATAATTCACCCCTCCACTTT
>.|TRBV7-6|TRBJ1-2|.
CASSPSSSSGYTF
TGTGCCAGCAGCCCTAGCAGCTCGTCGGGCTACACCTTC
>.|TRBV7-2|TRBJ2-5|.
CASSVTSIETQYF
TGTGCCAGCAGCGTAACTAGCATCGAGACCCAGTACTTC
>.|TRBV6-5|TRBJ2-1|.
CASSRTVRDEQFF
TGTGCCAGCAGTCGGACAGTACGGGATGAGCAGTTCTTC
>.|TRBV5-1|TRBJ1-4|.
CASSLGGGATNEKLFF
TGCGCCAGCAGCTTGGGCGGGGGTGCAACTAATGAAAAACTGTTTTTT
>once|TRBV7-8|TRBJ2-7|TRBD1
CASSSPPGQGVYEQYF
TGTGCCAGCAGCTCACCACCGGGACAGGGGGTGTACGAGCAGTACTTC
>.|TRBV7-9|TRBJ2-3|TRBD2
CASSTGLAGVGTQYF
TGTGCCAGCAGCACCGGACTAGCGGGAGTAGGGACGCAGTATTTT
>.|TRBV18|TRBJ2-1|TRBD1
CASSPPGTQGSGEQFF
TGTGCCAGCTCACCACCTGGGACACAGGGGAGCGGTGAGCAGTTCTTC
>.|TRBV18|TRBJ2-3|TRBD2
CASSQQAGGLGTDTQYF
TGTGCCAGCTCACAACAAGCGGGAGGGCTTGGCACAGATACGCAGTATTTT
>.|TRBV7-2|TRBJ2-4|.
CASSSPPGSIQYF
TGTGCCAGCAGCTCCCCTCCCGGGAGCATTCAGTACTTC
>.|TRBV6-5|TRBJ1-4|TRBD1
CASSYLGTVNEKLFF
TGTGCCAGCAGTTACCTTGGGACAGTAAATGAAAAACTGTTTTTT
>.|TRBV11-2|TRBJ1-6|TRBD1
CASSFDRDRILHF
TGTGCCAGCAGCTTCGACAGGGATAGAATCCTCCACTTT
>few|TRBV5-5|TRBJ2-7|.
CASSLQYEQYF
TGTGCCAGCAGCTTGCAATACGAGCAGTACTTC
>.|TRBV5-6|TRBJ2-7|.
CAIRREEGERGNEQYF
TGTGCCATCCGCAGAGAGGAGGGCGAACGTGGTAACGAGCAGTACTTC
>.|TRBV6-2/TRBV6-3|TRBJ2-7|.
CASSSLAPSDEQYF
TGTGCCAGCAGTTCTCTTGCTCCTAGCGACGAGCAGTACTTC
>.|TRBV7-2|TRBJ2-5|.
CASSSRVETQYF
TGTGCCAGCAGCTCCAGGGTAGAGACCCAGTACTTC